These 27 T cell receptor beta chains originate from one sample sequenced in a study of blood T cell repertoires in COVID-19. Generated by immunoSEQ multiplex PCR, the TCRdb table keeps only in-frame clones and is missing some. The data show about 130,000 clones, with 87% seen just once and more than 3.5% held by the top ten. Sequencing was done on a sample of peripheral blood. These receptors were taken from a woman aged 60-70 years with acute or convalescent COVID-19.

The sample holds one count of this clone. The rearrangement joins TRBV7-8 to TRBJ1-1; the D is unclear. CDR3 length: 13 residues. Germline CDR1 is SGHVS and CDR2 is FQNEAQ. Trimming stripped 11 bases from V and 5 bases from J, with 18 bases between. The CDR3 is CAATEGKDTEAFF. In nucleotides, the CDR3 is TGTGCCGCAACGGAGGGAAAGGATACTGAAGCTTTCTTT.

The chain combines TRBV19 with TRBJ1-1, with 9 positions matching TRBD1. V dropped 9 bases and J dropped 0; count of bases not matched to a gene: 11. Per germline, CDR1 LNHDA and CDR2 SQIVND (reference sequence). The CDR3 totals 16 residues. Here the CDR3 DNA reads TGTGCCAGCTCCCGACAGGGGGGGTCCATGAACACTGAAGCTTTCTTT. This sequence encodes CASSRQGGSMNTEAFF.

The chain has TRBV28 and TRBJ1-2; D may be TRBD1 (5 bases). The CDR3 extends over 14 amino acids. Germline V lookup: CDR1 MDHEN, CDR2 SYDVKM. Trimming took off 4 bases at V and 2 bases at J, with 11 bases between the two ends. The CDR3 coding sequence is TGTGCCAGCAGTTCTACACCAGGGAACTATGGCTACACCTTC. Residues: CASSSTPGNYGYTF.

The chain joins TRBV11-3 to TRBJ1-2; weak D call: TRBD1 (6 bases). Germline CDR1 SGHNT, CDR2 YENEEA. This CDR3 spans 14 amino acids. Trimming stripped 1 base from V and 6 bases from J, with 12 bases between. The CDR3 DNA follows: TGTGCCAGCAGCTTAGGCACAGGGTGGGATGGCTACACCTTC. It encodes CASSLGTGWDGYTF.

The genes are TRBV6-2 or TRBV6-3 and TRBJ1-2, with 10 bases identical to TRBD1. The germline CDR1 and CDR2 sequences are MNHEY and SVGEGT. After removal of 0 bases from V and 2 bases from J, the junction contained 3 bases not matched to a gene. The CDR3 sequence is 16 residues long. CDR3 in amino acids: CASSYSWGQGNYGYTF. The CDR3 DNA is TGTGCCAGCAGTTACTCGTGGGGACAGGGGAACTATGGCTACACCTTC.

The chain uses TRBV27 and TRBJ2-1; 12 bases are a match to TRBD2. CDR1 MNHEY and CDR2 SMNVEV come from the germline V gene (reference sequence). V lost 8 bases and J lost 6; bases outside the gene matches: 5. The CDR3 contains 14 residues. Here the CDR3 reads CASGGLAGSNEQFF. For the CDR3, the DNA is TGTGCCAGCGGGGGACTAGCGGGCTCCAATGAGCAGTTCTTC.

This rearrangement joins TRBV5-1 to TRBJ1-4, with a tentative D call TRBD1 (5 bases). The CDR3 extends over 14 amino acids. V shed 1 base and J shed 5 bases, with 9 bases lying between them. CDR1 is SGHRS, CDR2 YFSETQ, per germline. DNA of the CDR3: TGCGCCAGCAGCTTGAACGGGGGGAATGAAAAACTGTTTTTT. Its protein product is CASSLNGGNEKLFF. Based on the CDR3 plus reference TRBV5-1 and TRBJ1-4, the full variable domain is KAGVTQTPRYLIKTRGQQVTLSCSPISGHRSVSWYQQTPGQGLQFLFEYFSETQRNKGNFPGRFSGRQFSNSRSEMNVSTLELGDSALYLCASSLNGGNEKLFFGSGTQLSVL.

V usage is TRBV2 and J usage is TRBJ1-2; 8 bases are a match to TRBD1. The CDR3 contains 12 residues. Germline lookup yields CDR1 SNHLY and CDR2 FYNNEI. V was clipped by 11 bases and J by 4 bases; unmatched bases: 6. In DNA, the CDR3 is TGTGCCTCTGGACAGGGACGCTATGGCTACACCTTC. Its protein is CASGQGRYGYTF.

The V and J genes are TRBV19 and TRBJ2-5, with 12 bases aligning to TRBD1. J gave up 1 base and V 7 bases, and 4 bases lay outside the gene matches. The length of the CDR3 is 15 residues. From germline, CDR1 is LNHDA and CDR2 SQIVND (reference sequence). CDR3 DNA sequence: TGTGCCAGTACCACGGGACAGGGGGCCCAAGAGACCCAGTACTTC. This translates into CASTTGQGAQETQYF.

The rearrangement joins TRBV27 to TRBJ1-2, with D possibly TRBD1 on 5 matching bases. CDR1 and CDR2 (germline): MNHEY, SMNVEV (reference sequence). Trimming cost V 6 bases and J 7 bases, with 15 bases left between them. The CDR3 contains 13 residues. CDR3 DNA: TGTGCCAGCAGCCCACAGGAATCCCGTGGCTACACCTTC. Amino acid sequence: CASSPQESRGYTF.

The rearrangement links TRBV25-1 to TRBJ1-6; the D gene is possibly TRBD1 (5 bases). The CDR3 has 13 amino acids. CDR1 is MGHDK, CDR2 SYGVNS, per germline. V lost 4 bases, J lost 7 bases, and 8 bases lay in between. The CDR3 loop is CASSAKGNSPLHF. CDR3 DNA sequence: TGTGCCAGCAGTGCAAAGGGGAATTCACCCCTCCACTTT. The full variable domain, completed using reference TRBV25-1 and TRBJ1-6, is EADIYQTPRYLVIGTGKKITLECSQTMGHDKMYWYQQDPGMELHLIHYSYGVNSTEKGDLSSESTVSRIRTEHFPLTLESARPSHTSQYLCASSAKGNSPLHFGNGTRLTVT.

This chain connects TRBV19 to TRBJ2-1; 11 bases align to TRBD2. The V and J ends lost 3 bases and 9 bases, in that order; junction bases with no gene match: 7. The CDR3 spans 15 residues. Looked up from germline, CDR1 is LNHDA and CDR2 is SQIVND (reference sequence). CDR3 sequence reads: CASSILAGGQGEQFF. The CDR3 nucleotides are TGTGCCAGTAGTATTCTAGCGGGAGGTCAGGGTGAGCAGTTCTTC.

The chain joins TRBV28 to TRBJ2-1; perhaps TRBD2 as D (5 bases). Per the germline V gene, CDR1 is MDHEN and CDR2 is SYDVKM. This CDR3 comprises 16 residues. V lost 5 bases, J lost 4 bases, and 18 bases lay in between. The CDR3 DNA reads as TGTGCCAGCAGTGCCCGGAGCGGAGGATATTACAATGAGCAGTTCTTC. It yields the protein CASSARSGGYYNEQFF.

This chain connects TRBV15 to TRBJ2-5, with D unresolved. Looked up from germline, CDR1 is LNHNV and CDR2 is YYDKDF (reference sequence). V was trimmed by 5 bases and J by 4 bases, leaving 14 bases between them. This CDR3 contains 14 residues. The CDR3 spells CATSLKNRLETQYF. The CDR3 DNA follows: TGTGCCACCAGCCTAAAGAACCGGTTAGAGACCCAGTACTTC.

The gene calls are TRBV24-1 and TRBJ2-3; weak D call: TRBD2 (6 bases). The germline CDR1 and CDR2 sequences are KGHDR and SFDVKD. Trimming pared 4 bases from V and 5 bases from J, leaving 18 bases between. This CDR3 has 16 residues. The CDR3 protein is CATSERLGTPQDTQYF. CDR3 DNA sequence: TGTGCCACCAGTGAACGACTAGGAACCCCCCAAGATACGCAGTATTTT.

This chain connects TRBV28 to TRBJ1-2, with D unresolved. Germline assignment: CDR1 MDHEN and CDR2 SYDVKM. CDR3 length: 14 residues. V was cut by 5 bases and J by 2 bases, with 12 bases left in between. Here the CDR3 DNA reads TGTGCCAGCAGTCCCACCGGAGTCAACTATGGCTACACCTTC. It is translated as CASSPTGVNYGYTF.

The V gene is TRBV10-1, the J gene TRBJ2-7; 7 bases fit TRBD1. This CDR3 spans 13 amino acids. Germline V gives CDR1 WNHNN, CDR2 SYGVQD (reference sequence). The V gene end was trimmed by 3 bases and the J gene end by 3 bases; junction bases not matched to a gene: 2. CDR3 DNA sequence: TGCGCCAGCAGTGACTCAGGGGGCTACGAGCAGTACTTC. It codes for CASSDSGGYEQYF.

This chain connects TRBV6-2 or TRBV6-3 to TRBJ2-5, with 15 bases identical to TRBD2. CDR1 and CDR2 (germline): MNHEY, SVGEGT. Trimming at V came to 0 bases and at J to 4 bases, leaving 9 bases not matched to a gene. This CDR3 is 19 amino acids long. The CDR3 DNA reads as TGTGCCAGCAGTTACTCGAAAGGGACTAGCGGGAGGTTGAGAGAGACCCAGTACTTC. Encoded protein: CASSYSKGTSGRLRETQYF.

This chain uses TRBV18 with TRBJ1-1, with 7 bases matching TRBD1. V lost 1 base to trimming and J lost 4 bases; unmatched junction nucleotides: 9. Germline CDR1 is KGHSH and CDR2 is LQKENI. This CDR3 has 16 residues. CDR3 nucleotides: TGTGCCAGCTCACCACAACAGGGGCTAAAGGGCACTGAAGCTTTCTTT. This gives the protein CASSPQQGLKGTEAFF.

This sequence joins TRBV5-1 and TRBJ1-1; unclear D gene. This CDR3 is 14 amino acids long. The V gene's germline CDR1 is SGHRS and CDR2 YFSETQ. The V and J ends lost 0 bases and 1 base respectively, with 7 bases between them. The CDR3 nucleotides are TGCGCCAGCAGCTTGGCCCCAGGGAACACTGAAGCTTTCTTT. It codes for CASSLAPGNTEAFF. Full variable domain (missing parts from reference TRBV5-1 and TRBJ1-1): KAGVTQTPRYLIKTRGQQVTLSCSPISGHRSVSWYQQTPGQGLQFLFEYFSETQRNKGNFPGRFSGRQFSNSRSEMNVSTLELGDSALYLCASSLAPGNTEAFFGQGTRLTVV.

The V call is TRBV29-1, the J call TRBJ2-1, with a tentative D call TRBD2 (6 bases). Deletions cut 1 base from V and 7 bases from J, with 11 bases between. Germline V gives CDR1 SQVTM, CDR2 ANQGSEA. The CDR3 is 13 residues long. The CDR3 nucleotides read TGCAGCGTTGAAGGGGGCGGAGGGAATGAGCAGTTCTTC. It encodes CSVEGGGGNEQFF.

The V and J genes are TRBV7-2 and TRBJ2-1; D possibly corresponds to TRBD2 (5 bases). Germline CDR1 is SGHTA and CDR2 is FQGNSA. The CDR3 length is 13 residues. Trimming took off 3 bases at V and 8 bases at J, with 11 bases between the two ends. The CDR3 bases are TGTGCCAGCAGCTTGGACTTTTCTTATGAGCAGTTCTTC. It is translated as CASSLDFSYEQFF.

The CDR3 coding sequence is TGTGCCAGCAGTTCCGGGACAGGGGCCGAGCAGTTCTTC. It yields the protein CASSSGTGAEQFF. This chain uses TRBV7-3 with TRBJ2-1, with 10 bases matching TRBD1. Germline CDR1 reads SGHTA; CDR2 reads FQGTGA. The CDR3 contains 13 residues. The V gene end was trimmed by 6 bases and the J gene end by 10 bases; junction bases not matched to a gene: 6.

The V and J genes are TRBV28 and TRBJ1-2; 7 bases map to TRBD1. Trimming at V came to 7 bases and at J to 3 bases, leaving 5 bases not matched to a gene. In germline, CDR1 is MDHEN, CDR2 SYDVKM. This CDR3 contains 13 residues. The CDR3 DNA is TGTGCCAGCACCGTAGGGGGCCACTATGGCTACACCTTC. Its translation is CASTVGGHYGYTF.

The V call is TRBV18, the J call TRBJ1-5; 8 bases agree with TRBD1. Germline CDR1 reads KGHSH; CDR2 reads LQKENI. Trimming took 6 bases from V and 6 from J; bases not matched to a gene: 13. CDR3 length: 16 residues. The CDR3 is CASSPDSGGWSQPQHF. CDR3 nucleotide sequence: TGTGCCAGCTCGCCGGACTCAGGGGGCTGGAGTCAGCCCCAGCATTTT.

This clone was recorded once. The rearrangement joins TRBV5-1 to TRBJ1-1; no definite D call. Germline V lookup: CDR1 SGHRS, CDR2 YFSETQ. Trimming took 4 bases from V and 1 from J, leaving 8 bases between them. The CDR3 runs 13 residues. The CDR3 bases are TGCGCCAGCAGCCCCGTCCCGAACACTGAAGCTTTCTTT. It is translated as CASSPVPNTEAFF.

The chain joins TRBV11-3 to TRBJ1-1; tentatively, D is TRBD1 (5 bases). V was trimmed by 4 bases and J by 10 bases, leaving 25 bases between them. CDR3 length equals 16 residues. Germline-derived CDR1 and CDR2 are SGHNT and YENEEA. CDR3 DNA sequence: TGTGCCAGCAGCTCCATAGGGGAGGGGCCTCGCGGGATAGCTTTCTTT. It translates to CASSSIGEGPRGIAFF.